The 11 T cell receptor beta chains below were found in one sample sequenced in a study of CD8+ T cells in alopecia areata. Sample treatment: oral pan-JAK inhibitor, 5-10 mg twice daily. cDNA reverse transcribed from extracted RNA served as the sequencing template. Repertoires were generated with immunoSEQ multiplex PCR, while TCRdb's copy carries only in-frame clones and drops some. This table holds about 220,000 clones, less than 75% found once. The source material was CD4+ T cells sorted from blood, sampled at week 4, from a patient treated with tofacitinib. The receptors were gathered from a human donor with alopecia areata.

In its sample, this clone was seen a few times. DNA of the CDR3: TGCGCCAGCACTGGGACCTCCTACAATGAGCAGTTCTTC. Its protein is CASTGTSYNEQFF. This rearrangement joins TRBV5-1 to TRBJ2-1; D is possibly TRBD1 or TRBD2 (5 bases each). The V end lost 6 bases, the J end lost 0 bases, and 7 bases lay between the germline ends. Germline V gene sequence: CDR1 SGHRS, CDR2 YFSETQ. CDR3 length equals 13 residues. The whole variable domain, remainder taken from reference TRBV5-1 and TRBJ2-1, is KAGVTQTPRYLIKTRGQQVTLSCSPISGHRSVSWYQQTPGQGLQFLFEYFSETQRNKGNFPGRFSGRQFSNSRSEMNVSTLELGDSALYLCASTGTSYNEQFFGPGTRLTVL.

The gene calls are TRBV25-1 and TRBJ1-1; D remains unclear. Between the trimmed V and J ends, which lost 3 bases and 7 bases, there was a span of 9 bases. The CDR3 runs 12 residues. The germline CDR1 and CDR2 sequences are MGHDK and SYGVNS. CDR3 sequence (DNA): TGTGCCAGCAGTGACACCGTCTATGAAGCTTTCTTT. Translation: CASSDTVYEAFF.

This clone occurred a few times. The CDR3 sequence is CASSFVTGPSYEQYF. Here the CDR3 DNA reads TGTGCCAGCAGTTTTGTGACAGGGCCCTCCTACGAGCAGTACTTC. V gene TRBV27 combines with J gene TRBJ2-7, with 7 bases matching TRBD1. The germline V gene encodes CDR1 MNHEY and CDR2 SMNVEV (reference sequence). This CDR3 contains 15 residues. The trim removed 3 bases at V and 0 bases at J, leaving 5 bases unmatched.

This chain joins TRBV25-1 and TRBJ1-1; weak D call: TRBD1 (5 bases). Germline CDR1 and CDR2: MGHDK and SYGVNS. V was trimmed by 8 bases and J by 5 bases, leaving 6 bases between them. The CDR3 loop spans 10 amino acids. The CDR3 DNA is TGTGCCAGCGGGGGTACTGAAGCTTTCTTT. This translates into CASGGTEAFF.

As DNA, the CDR3 is TGTGCCAGCAGGACAGGGCCCTACGAGCAGTACTTC. Protein: CASRTGPYEQYF. This rearrangement joins TRBV2 to TRBJ2-7, with 7 bases matching TRBD1. Unmatched junction bases numbered 1, after V lost 6 bases and J lost 2 bases. The germline gives CDR1 SNHLY, CDR2 FYNNEI. This CDR3 comprises 12 residues.

This clone showed up just once. The V call is TRBV4-1, the J call TRBJ2-7, with 9 bases matching TRBD2. The V gene end was trimmed by 1 base and the J gene end by 1 base; junction bases not matched to a gene: 5. The CDR3 has 16 residues. Germline values: CDR1 MGHRA, CDR2 YSYEKL. CDR3 region: CASSQVRLAVSYEQYF. Here the CDR3 DNA reads TGCGCCAGCAGCCAAGTACGACTAGCGGTTTCCTACGAGCAGTACTTC.

The chain joins TRBV30 to TRBJ1-1, with no clear D. CDR1 and CDR2 from the germline V gene are GTSNPN and SVGIG (reference sequence). Between the trimmed V and J ends, which lost 4 bases and 2 bases, there was a span of 11 bases. The CDR3 spans 13 residues. CDR3 loop: CAWMTDPNTEAFF. The CDR3 bases are TGTGCCTGGATGACGGACCCTAACACTGAAGCTTTCTTT.

The chain links TRBV29-1 to TRBJ2-7; 7 nucleotides line up with TRBD1. Germline V gene data show CDR1 as SQVTM and CDR2 as ANQGSEA. The J segment lost 2 bases and the V segment lost 7 bases, leaving 5 bases of the junction unmatched. The CDR3 is 12 amino acids. DNA of the CDR3: TGCAGCGCCAACAGGGGTCCCTACGAGCAGTACTTC. This sequence encodes CSANRGPYEQYF.

This clone was recorded only once. The V and J genes are TRBV5-1 and TRBJ2-7; D is possibly TRBD2 (5 bases). Trimming cost V 0 bases and J 4 bases, with 14 bases left between them. CDR3 length: 15 residues. CDR1 is SGHRS, CDR2 YFSETQ, per germline. This CDR3 is CASSLDSLGGYEQYF. The CDR3 coding sequence is TGCGCCAGCAGCTTGGACAGCCTTGGCGGGTACGAGCAGTACTTC.

The sample holds one count of this clone. The rearrangement joins TRBV4-3 to TRBJ2-7; D tentatively reads TRBD1 or TRBD2 (5 bases each). The CDR3 length is 17 residues. CDR1 and CDR2 (germline): LGHNA, YSLEER. With 0 bases removed from V and 4 bases from J, the gap between germline ends came to 19 bases. The CDR3 loop reads CASSQELPGPNGYEQYF. The CDR3, as DNA: TGCGCCAGCAGCCAAGAGCTTCCGGGACCCAACGGGTACGAGCAGTACTTC.

This chain links TRBV11-2 with TRBJ2-2; D gene uncertain. The CDR3 extends over 13 amino acids. V lost 7 bases to trimming and J lost 7 bases, with 13 bases between them. Germline V gene sequence: CDR1 SGHAT, CDR2 FQNNGV. The CDR3: CASTNKRGGELFF. The CDR3 coding sequence is TGTGCCAGCACCAACAAGAGAGGCGGGGAGCTGTTTTTT.